This T cell receptor (beta chain) was recorded in a study of T cell repertoires in cytomegalovirus infection. Looking at the study overall: Public TCR beta signatures indicated both CMV infection and matching HLA type.

TCRdb re-called the reads through MiXCR, storing one row per CDR3 protein. The profile shows roughly 180,000 distinct CDR3 sequences, 25% to 30% of them singletons. Points on this clonotype: The antigen is not known.

The CDR3 length is 14 residues. In germline, CDR1 is LNHDA, CDR2 SQIVND (reference sequence). Trimming cost V 6 bases and J 3 bases, with 14 bases left between them. The study's findings and limits: The study identified carriers of CMV plus the relevant HLA from cumulative public TCR beta family frequency. The ex vivo response was dominated by HLA-C-restricted CMV-specific TCR beta clonotypes.

This receptor was identified in a human donor in good health (CMV status not recorded). Some clones in this sample may be carry-over from other donors' samples. J is TRBJ1-2 and V is TRBV19; D unclear. Sequencing was carried out using PBMCs. The CDR3 is CASSQDSRDYGYTF. DNA of the CDR3: TGTGCCAGTAGCCAGGACTCACGGGACTATGGCTACACCTTC.